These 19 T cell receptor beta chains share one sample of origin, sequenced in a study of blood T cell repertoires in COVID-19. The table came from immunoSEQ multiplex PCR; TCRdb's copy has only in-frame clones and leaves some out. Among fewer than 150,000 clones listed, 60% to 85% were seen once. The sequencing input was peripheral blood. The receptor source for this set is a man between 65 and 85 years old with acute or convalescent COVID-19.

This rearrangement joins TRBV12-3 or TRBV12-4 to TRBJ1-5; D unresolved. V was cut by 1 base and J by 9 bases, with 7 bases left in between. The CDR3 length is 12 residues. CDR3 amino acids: CASSLVPSPQHF. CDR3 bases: TGTGCCAGCAGTTTAGTTCCGTCGCCCCAGCATTTT.

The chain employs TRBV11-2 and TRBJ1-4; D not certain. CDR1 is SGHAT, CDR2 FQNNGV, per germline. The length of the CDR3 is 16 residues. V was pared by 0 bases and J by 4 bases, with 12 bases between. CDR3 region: CASSLDSRAGNEKLFF. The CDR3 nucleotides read TGTGCCAGCAGCTTAGATTCGAGGGCGGGTAATGAAAAACTGTTTTTT.

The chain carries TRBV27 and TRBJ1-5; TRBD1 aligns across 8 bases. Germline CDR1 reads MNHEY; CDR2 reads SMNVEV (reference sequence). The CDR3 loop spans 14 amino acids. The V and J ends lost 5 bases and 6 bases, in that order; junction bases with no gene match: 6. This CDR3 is CASSRTGFRQPQHF. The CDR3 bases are TGTGCCAGCAGTCGGACAGGGTTTCGTCAGCCCCAGCATTTT.

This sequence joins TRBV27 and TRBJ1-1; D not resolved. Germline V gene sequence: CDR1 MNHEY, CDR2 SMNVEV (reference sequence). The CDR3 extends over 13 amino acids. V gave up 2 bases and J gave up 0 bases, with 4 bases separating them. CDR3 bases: TGTGCCAGCAGTTTACTAATGAACACTGAAGCTTTCTTT. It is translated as CASSLLMNTEAFF.

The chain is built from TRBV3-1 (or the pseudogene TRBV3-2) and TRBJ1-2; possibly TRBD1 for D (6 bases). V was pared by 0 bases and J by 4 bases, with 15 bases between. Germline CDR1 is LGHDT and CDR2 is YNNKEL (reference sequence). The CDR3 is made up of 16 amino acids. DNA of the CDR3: TGTGCCAGCAGCCAAGATCAGGCCAGGGACACCTATGGCTACACCTTC. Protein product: CASSQDQARDTYGYTF.

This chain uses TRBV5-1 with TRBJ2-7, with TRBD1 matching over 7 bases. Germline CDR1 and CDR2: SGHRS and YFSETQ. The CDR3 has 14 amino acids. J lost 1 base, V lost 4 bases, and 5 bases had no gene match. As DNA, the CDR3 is TGCGCCAGCAGCGACCGGGACAGATCCTACGAGCAGTACTTC. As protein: CASSDRDRSYEQYF.

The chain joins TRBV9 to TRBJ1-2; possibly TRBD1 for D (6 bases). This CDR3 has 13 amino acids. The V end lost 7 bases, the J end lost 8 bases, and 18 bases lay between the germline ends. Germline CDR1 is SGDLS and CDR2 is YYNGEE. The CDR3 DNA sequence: TGTGCCAGCGCGATTCCGGGGGGCGCCGGCTACACCTTC. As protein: CASAIPGGAGYTF.

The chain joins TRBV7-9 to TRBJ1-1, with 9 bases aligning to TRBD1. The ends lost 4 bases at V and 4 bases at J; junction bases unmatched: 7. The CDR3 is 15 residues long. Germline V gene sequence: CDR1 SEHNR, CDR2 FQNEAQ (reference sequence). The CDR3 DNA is TGTGCCAGCAGCTCCGCGGGACAGGGTGGCACTGAAGCTTTCTTT. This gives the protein CASSSAGQGGTEAFF. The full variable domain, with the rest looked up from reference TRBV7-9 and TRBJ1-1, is DTGVSQNPRHKITKRGQNVTFRCDPISEHNRLYWYRQTLGQGPEFLTYFQNEAQLEKSRLLSDRFSAERPKGSFSTLEIQRTEQGDSAMYLCASSSAGQGGTEAFFGQGTRLTVV.

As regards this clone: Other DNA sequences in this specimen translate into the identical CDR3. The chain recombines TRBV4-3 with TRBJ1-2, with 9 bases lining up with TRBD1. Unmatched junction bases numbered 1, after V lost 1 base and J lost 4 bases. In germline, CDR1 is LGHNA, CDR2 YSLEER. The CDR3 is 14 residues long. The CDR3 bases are TGCGCCAGCAGCCAAGGACAGGGGGGCTATGGCTACACCTTC. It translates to CASSQGQGGYGYTF.

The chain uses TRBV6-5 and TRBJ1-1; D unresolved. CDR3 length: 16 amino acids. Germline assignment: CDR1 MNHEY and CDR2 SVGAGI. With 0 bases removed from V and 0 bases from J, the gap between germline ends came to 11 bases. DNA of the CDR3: TGTGCCAGCAGTTACTCCTCCGGTAAAATGAACACTGAAGCTTTCTTT. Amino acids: CASSYSSGKMNTEAFF.

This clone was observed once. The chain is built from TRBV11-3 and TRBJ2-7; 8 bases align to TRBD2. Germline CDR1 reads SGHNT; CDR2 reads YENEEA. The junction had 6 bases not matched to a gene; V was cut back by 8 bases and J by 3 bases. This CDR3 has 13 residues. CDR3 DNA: TGTGCCAGCGCGCGGGGGGAAGACTACGAGCAGTACTTC. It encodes CASARGEDYEQYF.

The DNA for the CDR3 is TGCGCCAGCAGCCCCCAGCTAAGCGGGGACTACGAGCAGTACTTC. Translation gives CASSPQLSGDYEQYF. The chain recombines TRBV4-1 with TRBJ2-7; 7 bases align to TRBD2. With V trimmed by 4 bases and J by 3 bases, 9 bases remained unmatched. The germline V gene encodes CDR1 MGHRA and CDR2 YSYEKL. This CDR3 spans 15 amino acids.

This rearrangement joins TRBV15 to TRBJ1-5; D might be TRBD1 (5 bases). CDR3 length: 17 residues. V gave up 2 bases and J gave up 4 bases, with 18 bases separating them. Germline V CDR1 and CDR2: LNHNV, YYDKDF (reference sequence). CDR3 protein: CATSRPRGTGGNQPQHF. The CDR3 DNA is TGTGCCACCAGCAGACCCCGGGGGACCGGTGGGAATCAGCCCCAGCATTTT.

CDR3 DNA: TGTGCCAGCAGCGCGCGACAGGCTGGCGAGCAGTACTTC. It encodes CASSARQAGEQYF. The chain carries TRBV9 and TRBJ2-7, with D possibly TRBD1 on 6 matching bases. This CDR3 region has 13 residues. CDR1 and CDR2 (germline): SGDLS, YYNGEE. Trimming removed 3 bases at V and 6 bases at J, with 13 bases between. Full variable domain (rest looked up from reference TRBV9 and TRBJ2-7): DSGVTQTPKHLITATGQRVTLRCSPRSGDLSVYWYQQSLDQGLQFLIQYYNGEERAKGNILERFSAQQFPDLHSELNLSSLELGDSALYFCASSARQAGEQYFGPGTRLTVT.

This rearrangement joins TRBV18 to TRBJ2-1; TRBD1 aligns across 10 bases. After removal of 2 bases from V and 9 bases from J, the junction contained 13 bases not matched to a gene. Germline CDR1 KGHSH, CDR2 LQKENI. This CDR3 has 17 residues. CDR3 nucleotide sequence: TGTGCCAGCTCACCATTCCGACAGGGGGCCTTCGGGGGTGAGCAGTTCTTC. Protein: CASSPFRQGAFGGEQFF.

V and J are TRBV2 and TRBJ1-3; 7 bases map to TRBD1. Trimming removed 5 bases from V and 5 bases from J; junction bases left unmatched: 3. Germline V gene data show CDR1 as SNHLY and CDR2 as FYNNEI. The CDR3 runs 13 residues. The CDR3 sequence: CASSPGGRNTIYF. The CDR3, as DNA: TGTGCCAGCAGTCCAGGGGGTAGAAACACCATATATTTT.

The CDR3 region is CASSVTSGANTGELFF. The CDR3 DNA reads TGTGCCAGCAGCGTGACTAGCGGGGCGAACACCGGGGAGCTGTTTTTT. The chain carries TRBV11-3 and TRBJ2-2, with TRBD2 matching 11 bases. This CDR3 is 16 amino acids long. Germline V lookup: CDR1 SGHNT, CDR2 YENEEA. V was clipped by 5 bases and J by 0 bases; unmatched bases: 2.

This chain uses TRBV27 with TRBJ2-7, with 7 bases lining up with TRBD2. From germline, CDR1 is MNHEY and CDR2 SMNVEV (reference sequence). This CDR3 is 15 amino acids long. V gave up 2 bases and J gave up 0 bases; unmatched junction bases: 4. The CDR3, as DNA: TGTGCCAGCAGTTTAAAGCGGGACTACTCCTACGAGCAGTACTTC. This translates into CASSLKRDYSYEQYF.

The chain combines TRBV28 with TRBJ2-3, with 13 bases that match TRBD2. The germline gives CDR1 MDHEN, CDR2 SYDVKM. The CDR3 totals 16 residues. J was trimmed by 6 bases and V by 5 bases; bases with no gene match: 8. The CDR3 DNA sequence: TGTGCCAGCAGTCACGGACTAGCGGGAGATGCGGATACGCAGTATTTT. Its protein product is CASSHGLAGDADTQYF.